This entry is about one TCR beta chain. Its antigen is still unknown. One end of the junction is discordant with germline, which a read error may explain. This sample was included in a study of tumor and adjacent non-tumor tissue in lung cancer. Study-wide findings and caveats: Tumor repertoires had a smaller top 100 clone share than normal lung. Higher tumor TCR diversity was associated with shorter survival. Compared with tumor, normal lung showed significantly lower TCR diversity.

Germline V CDR1 and CDR2: MNHEY, SVGEGT. The CDR3 is made up of 15 amino acids. RNA was extracted from bulk tissue without any cell sorting. This non-tumor lung sample came from over 3 cm beyond the tumor edge. Newly diagnosed lung cancer patients had thoracic surgery in China, August–late 2014, without prior chemotherapy. TCRbeta libraries were built with three rounds of nested PCR, modified from ARM-PCR. TCRdb fed the multiplex PCR reads into MiXCR, producing one record per CDR3 protein. The repertoire includes roughly 82,000 distinct CDR3 sequences, more than 65% of them detected once, and just over 20% sits in the top ten.

The J gene is TRBJ1-1, the V gene TRBV6-2 or TRBV6-3, with TRBD1 matching over 7 bases. Sequencing was carried out using distant non-tumor lung tissue. The sequence was collected from a woman aged 45-65 years with non-small cell lung cancer. The DNA of the CDR3 is TGTGCCAGCAGTCAGGGGGGGACTCTGGCCACTGGAGCTTTCTTT. It yields the protein CASSQGGTLATGAFF.